This passage covers 18 T cell receptor beta chains from one sample sequenced in a study of blood T cell repertoires in COVID-19. Clones were read by immunoSEQ multiplex PCR, and TCRdb kept only the in-frame ones, dropping some. The sample contains a few hundred thousand clones, more than 80% of which appear only once. Sequencing was performed on peripheral blood. Source of these receptors: a woman in her 30s with active or convalescent COVID-19.

This clone was counted a single time. The chain recombines TRBV5-4 with TRBJ2-3; D possibly corresponds to TRBD2 (7 bases). V was pared by 6 bases and J by 1 base, with 21 bases between. The CDR3 sequence is 17 residues long. The germline CDR1 and CDR2 sequences are SGHNT and YYREEE (reference sequence). The CDR3 coding sequence is TGTGCCAGCACTCTGGGGGGTGCGGGGGCCCGCACAGATACGCAGTATTTT. It is translated as CASTLGGAGARTDTQYF.

The V call is TRBV27, the J call TRBJ2-7, with D possibly being TRBD2 (7 bases). Germline CDR1 and CDR2: MNHEY and SMNVEV (reference sequence). The CDR3 is 14 residues long. Trimming stripped 3 bases from V and 7 bases from J, with 16 bases between. The CDR3 sequence is CASSFWGGREEQYF. CDR3 nucleotide sequence: TGTGCCAGCAGTTTCTGGGGGGGCAGGGAAGAGCAGTACTTC.

The CDR3 coding sequence is TGTGCCAGCAGCTTAAGGGTTTTGGACGCGGGGGCTTCCTTTGAAGCTTTCTTT. Translation gives CASSLRVLDAGASFEAFF. The rearrangement joins TRBV7-2 to TRBJ1-1; a possible D gene is TRBD1 (6 bases). The ends were cut back, 2 bases at V and 7 bases at J, with 26 bases in the middle. The germline V gene encodes CDR1 SGHTA and CDR2 FQGNSA. This CDR3 comprises 18 residues.

The V gene is TRBV19, the J gene TRBJ2-2; 8 nucleotides agree with TRBD2. The CDR3 has 19 amino acids. Per germline, CDR1 LNHDA and CDR2 SQIVND (reference sequence). With 3 bases clipped from V and 1 base from J, the junction kept 13 bases outside the gene matches. The CDR3 here is CASSMWSSGELLNTGELFF. The CDR3 DNA reads TGTGCCAGTAGTATGTGGAGTAGCGGGGAGCTTCTGAACACCGGGGAGCTGTTTTTT.

This chain links TRBV3-1 (or the pseudogene TRBV3-2) with TRBJ1-6; 8 bases agree with TRBD1. V was pared by 0 bases and J by 5 bases, with 6 bases of the junction left unmatched. Per germline, CDR1 LGHDT and CDR2 YNNKEL (reference sequence). The CDR3 covers 17 residues. The CDR3 reads CASSQDDRGWDNSPLHF. As DNA, the CDR3 is TGTGCCAGCAGCCAAGATGACAGGGGATGGGATAATTCACCCCTCCACTTT.

The rearrangement links TRBV18 to TRBJ2-3, with TRBD2 identical over 9 bases. V shed 3 bases and J 3 bases; nucleotides not matched to a gene: 10. Germline V gene data show CDR1 as KGHSH and CDR2 as LQKENI. This CDR3 region has 17 residues. CDR3 loop: CASSPPPRREGTDTQYF. The CDR3 DNA reads as TGTGCCAGCTCACCTCCCCCTAGGCGGGAGGGTACAGATACGCAGTATTTT.

This sequence joins TRBV30 and TRBJ2-2, with TRBD1 matching over 8 bases. From germline, CDR1 is GTSNPN and CDR2 SVGIG (reference sequence). V was clipped by 8 bases and J by 1 base; unmatched bases: 3. This CDR3 is built from 13 residues. CDR3 DNA sequence: TGTGCCGCCGGGACAGGGAACACCGGGGAGCTGTTTTTT. Protein product: CAAGTGNTGELFF.

This chain uses TRBV7-9 with TRBJ2-7; 12 bases match TRBD2. Germline CDR1 reads SEHNR; CDR2 reads FQNEAQ (reference sequence). Trimming took 4 bases from V and 1 from J; bases not matched to a gene: 8. The CDR3 extends over 17 amino acids. CDR3 DNA: TGTGCCAGCAGCTCCCCTGGACTAGCGGGGCATTCCTACGAGCAGTACTTC. This gives the protein CASSSPGLAGHSYEQYF.

The V and J genes are TRBV7-2 and TRBJ2-1; 8 positions agree with TRBD1. The junction had 8 bases not matched to a gene; V was cut back by 3 bases and J by 1 base. Germline loops: CDR1 SGHTA, CDR2 FQGNSA. The CDR3 covers 17 residues. DNA for the CDR3: TGTGCCAGCAGCTTGACCTCAGGGGGCGAGTCCTACAATGAGCAGTTCTTC. Its protein product is CASSLTSGGESYNEQFF.

The table lists this clone with a few counts. This chain joins TRBV2 and TRBJ1-3; D is perhaps TRBD1 (6 bases). CDR3 length: 15 amino acids. Germline CDR1 is SNHLY and CDR2 is FYNNEI. The V end was cut by 6 bases, the J end by 1 base, with 13 bases between. DNA of the CDR3: TGTGCCAGCAGGGAACAGGGAACATCTGGAAACACCATATATTTT. Encoded protein: CASREQGTSGNTIYF.

V usage is TRBV3-1 (or the pseudogene TRBV3-2) and J usage is TRBJ1-5; D remains unclear. The CDR3 is 13 residues long. The V and J ends lost 3 bases and 7 bases respectively, with 10 bases between them. Germline CDR1 and CDR2: LGHDT and YNNKEL (reference sequence). The CDR3 protein is CASSQGSQQPQHF. In DNA, the CDR3 is TGTGCCAGCAGCCAGGGGAGTCAGCAGCCCCAGCATTTT.

The J gene is TRBJ1-1, the V gene TRBV5-1; D may be TRBD1 (5 bases). Trimming shortened V by 0 bases and J by 4 bases, and 10 bases separated the two germline ends. CDR1 is SGHRS and CDR2 is YFSETQ in the germline V gene. The CDR3 extends over 14 amino acids. In DNA form, the CDR3 reads TGCGCCAGCAGCTTGGCCTCCAGGGCCACTGAAGCTTTCTTT. Protein product: CASSLASRATEAFF.

For the CDR3, the DNA is TGTGCCAGCAAAGACCAGGGGGCCGGTGAAGCTTTCTTT. It codes for CASKDQGAGEAFF. V is TRBV7-9 and J is TRBJ1-1, with 8 bases matching TRBD1. V dropped 7 bases and J dropped 7; count of bases not matched to a gene: 8. Germline loops: CDR1 SEHNR, CDR2 FQNEAQ (reference sequence). This CDR3 has 13 residues.

This chain links TRBV28 with TRBJ2-5; a weak D match, TRBD1 (5 bases). From germline, CDR1 is MDHEN and CDR2 SYDVKM. The CDR3 totals 14 residues. Trimming took off 1 base at V and 4 bases at J, with 10 bases between the two ends. CDR3 DNA: TGTGCCAGCAGTTTATTTTCAGGGTTAGAGACCCAGTACTTC. Its translation: CASSLFSGLETQYF.

The chain joins TRBV7-9 to TRBJ1-1, with D perhaps TRBD1 (5 bases). The CDR3 totals 15 residues. Germline assignment: CDR1 SEHNR and CDR2 FQNEAQ (reference sequence). V was pared by 0 bases and J by 4 bases, with 12 bases between. The CDR3 is CASSLASGGTTEAFF. CDR3 sequence (DNA): TGTGCCAGCAGCTTAGCTTCGGGAGGGACCACTGAAGCTTTCTTT.

The chain is built from TRBV5-1 and TRBJ1-1; a possible D gene is TRBD1 (6 bases). CDR3 length equals 17 residues. V was trimmed by 2 bases and J by 0 bases, leaving 17 bases between them. Per the germline V gene, CDR1 is SGHRS and CDR2 is YFSETQ. The CDR3, as DNA: TGCGCCAGCAGCTTAGGACAGCTACCTTCCTTGAACACTGAAGCTTTCTTT. Residues: CASSLGQLPSLNTEAFF. Based on the CDR3 plus reference TRBV5-1 and TRBJ1-1, the full variable domain is KAGVTQTPRYLIKTRGQQVTLSCSPISGHRSVSWYQQTPGQGLQFLFEYFSETQRNKGNFPGRFSGRQFSNSRSEMNVSTLELGDSALYLCASSLGQLPSLNTEAFFGQGTRLTVV.

The genes are TRBV5-4 and TRBJ2-7, with D tentatively TRBD1 (6 bases). Trimming removed 0 bases from V and 2 bases from J, with 9 bases in between. Germline values: CDR1 SGHNT, CDR2 YYREEE (reference sequence). CDR3 length equals 14 residues. The DNA of the CDR3 is TGTGCCAGCAGCTTGGGGACAGCACCCTACGAGCAGTACTTC. This encodes CASSLGTAPYEQYF.

The gene calls are TRBV18 and TRBJ2-3; 9 bases are a match to TRBD2. Trimming took 0 bases from V and 2 from J; bases not matched to a gene: 3. Per germline, CDR1 KGHSH and CDR2 LQKENI. This CDR3 has 16 amino acids. CDR3 residues: CASSPPKRGDTDTQYF. CDR3 in DNA: TGTGCCAGCTCACCACCTAAGCGGGGGGACACAGATACGCAGTATTTT.